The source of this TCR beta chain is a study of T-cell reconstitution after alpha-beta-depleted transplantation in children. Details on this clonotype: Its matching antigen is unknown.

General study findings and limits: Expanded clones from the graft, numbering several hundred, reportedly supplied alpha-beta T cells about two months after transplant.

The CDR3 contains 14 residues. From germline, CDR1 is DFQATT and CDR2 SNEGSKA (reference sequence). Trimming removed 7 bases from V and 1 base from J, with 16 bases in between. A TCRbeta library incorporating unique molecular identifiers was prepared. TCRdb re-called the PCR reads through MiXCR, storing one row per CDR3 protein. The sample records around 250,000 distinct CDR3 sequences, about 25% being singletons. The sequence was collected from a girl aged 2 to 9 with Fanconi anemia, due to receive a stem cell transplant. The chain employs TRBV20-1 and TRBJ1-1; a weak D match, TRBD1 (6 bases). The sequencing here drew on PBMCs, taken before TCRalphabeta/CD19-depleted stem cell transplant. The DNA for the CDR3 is TGCAGTGTAACGCGGGGGGCGACGAACACTGAAGCTTTCTTT. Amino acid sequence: CSVTRGATNTEAFF.